The sequence of this TCR beta chain was determined in a study of response to subunit inactivated influenza vaccine. Unmatched junction bases numbered 12, after V lost 5 bases and J lost 7 bases. The CDR3 runs to 15 residues. The V gene's germline CDR1 is SGHDT and CDR2 YYEEEE. TCRdb re-called the RT-PCR reads with MiXCR, one entry per CDR3 protein. The profile shows approximately 200,000 distinct CDR3 sequences, approximately 14% of them singletons. Regarding the study as a whole: Authors proposed each seasonal influenza vaccination draws in few new T cells.

This clonotype was counted only a few times. Its target is not known. The clonotype comes from a man aged 50 to 60 who received an inactivated influenza vaccine. The sequencing here drew on CD8+ T cells sorted from PBMCs, taken 5 days after vaccination. The chain is built from TRBV5-6 and TRBJ2-1; 7 bases match TRBD1. CDR3 in DNA: TGTGCCAGCAGATTGACAGGGAGCAGAGGAAATGAGCAGTTCTTC. It encodes CASRLTGSRGNEQFF. The entire variable domain, with the rest obtained from reference TRBV5-6 and TRBJ2-1, is as follows: DAGVTQSPTHLIKTRGQQVTLRCSPKSGHDTVSWYQQALGQGPQFIFQYYEEEERQRGNFPDRFSGHQFPNYSSELNVNALLLGDSALYLCASRLTGSRGNEQFFGPGTRLTVL.